These 31 T cell receptor beta chains were sequenced from one sample in a study of shared clonotypes between healthy human individuals. Sequenced by immunoSEQ multiplex PCR; TCRdb stores in-frame clones only, minus some. The sample includes about 510,000 clones, 90% to 96% of them seen just once. Sample: naive CD4+ T cells sorted from blood. Subset specified: CD45RA+ positively selected. Receptors were obtained from a woman aged 30 to 39 in good health.

The rearrangement uses TRBV5-5 and TRBJ2-7, with D hard to call. The germline V and J ends were trimmed by 0 bases and 1 base, with 11 bases remaining between them. CDR3 length: 15 residues. Germline-derived CDR1 and CDR2 are SGHKS and YYEKEE (reference sequence). The CDR3 nucleotides are TGTGCCAGCAGCTTGGGGCCGACCTTATCCTACGAGCAGTACTTC. This codes for CASSLGPTLSYEQYF. Supplemented by reference TRBV5-5 and TRBJ2-7, the full variable domain reads DAGVTQSPTHLIKTRGQQVTLRCSPISGHKSVSWYQQVLGQGPQFIFQYYEKEERGRGNFPDRFSARQFPNYSSELNVNALLLGDSALYLCASSLGPTLSYEQYFGPGTRLTVT.

The V and J genes are TRBV25-1 and TRBJ2-1, with 12 bases identical to TRBD2. CDR1 and CDR2 (germline): MGHDK, SYGVNS. Losses at the gene ends were 3 bases for V and 6 bases for J; bases not matched to a gene: 3. This CDR3 contains 15 residues. The CDR3 DNA sequence: TGTGCCAGCAGTGACCTGACTAGCGGGAGCAATGAGCAGTTCTTC. It specifies CASSDLTSGSNEQFF.

The CDR3 DNA follows: TGTGCCAGCAGTGGAAGCGGGAGTGGGTCCTACGAGCAGTACTTC. It codes for CASSGSGSGSYEQYF. The chain couples TRBV28 to TRBJ2-7, with 8 bases identical to TRBD2. Germline trimming cut 5 bases from V and 1 base from J; bases unmatched to any gene: 7. The CDR3 is 15 residues long. CDR1 MDHEN and CDR2 SYDVKM come from the germline V gene.

The chain employs TRBV11-1 and TRBJ2-1; 10 bases are shared with TRBD2. The germline V gene encodes CDR1 SGHAT and CDR2 FQDESV (reference sequence). The trim removed 1 base at V and 8 bases at J, leaving 8 bases unmatched. This CDR3 comprises 16 residues. CDR3 amino acids: CASSLGGSGRQDEQFF. For the CDR3, the DNA is TGTGCCAGCAGCTTAGGGGGTAGCGGGAGGCAGGATGAGCAGTTCTTC. The full variable domain, with the rest looked up from reference TRBV11-1 and TRBJ2-1, is EAEVAQSPRYKITEKSQAVAFWCDPISGHATLYWYRQILGQGPELLVQFQDESVVDDSQLPKDRFSAERLKGVDSTLKIQPAELGDSAMYLCASSLGGSGRQDEQFFGPGTRLTVL.

The chain recombines TRBV4-1 with TRBJ2-3, with D hard to call. Trimming stripped 0 bases from V and 4 bases from J, with 11 bases between. This CDR3 has 15 amino acids. Germline CDR1 reads MGHRA; CDR2 reads YSYEKL. The CDR3 here is CASSQDRASADTQYF. CDR3 nucleotide sequence: TGCGCCAGCAGCCAAGATCGAGCGTCCGCAGATACGCAGTATTTT.

This chain links TRBV19 with TRBJ2-7; TRBD2 aligns across 12 bases. This CDR3 contains 17 residues. The germline V gene encodes CDR1 LNHDA and CDR2 SQIVND (reference sequence). After removal of 3 bases from V and 1 base from J, the junction contained 7 bases not matched to a gene. CDR3 in DNA: TGTGCCAGTAGTATGTCCCGGACTAGCGGGATGTCCTACGAGCAGTACTTC. It yields the protein CASSMSRTSGMSYEQYF.

V usage is TRBV19 and J usage is TRBJ2-7, with 10 nucleotides matching TRBD1. Trimming cost V 5 bases and J 3 bases; bases outside gene matches: 7. Germline V gives CDR1 LNHDA, CDR2 SQIVND (reference sequence). The CDR3 length is 15 residues. CDR3 region: CASSDLRTGGYEQYF. DNA for the CDR3: TGTGCCAGTAGTGATCTCCGGACAGGGGGCTACGAGCAGTACTTC.

V and J are TRBV9 and TRBJ1-1, with TRBD1 matching over 10 bases. The CDR3 totals 15 residues. The germline gives CDR1 SGDLS, CDR2 YYNGEE. V lost 2 bases to trimming and J lost 4 bases; unmatched junction nucleotides: 5. CDR3 residues: CASSVTGGLGTEAFF. CDR3 sequence (DNA): TGTGCCAGCAGCGTGACAGGGGGCTTGGGCACTGAAGCTTTCTTT.

The chain couples TRBV6-5 to TRBJ2-7; a weak D match, TRBD1 (5 bases). The CDR3 loop spans 15 amino acids. Per the germline V gene, CDR1 is MNHEY and CDR2 is SVGAGI. V lost 1 base to trimming and J lost 2 bases, with 12 bases between them. CDR3 residues: CASSYWGGSPYEQYF. In DNA, the CDR3 is TGTGCCAGCAGTTACTGGGGCGGTTCCCCCTACGAGCAGTACTTC.

The chain is built from TRBV18 and TRBJ2-5; D possibly matches TRBD1 or TRBD2 (5 bases each). The V gene lost 8 bases and the J gene lost 5 bases, with 18 bases spanning the gap. Germline CDR1 KGHSH, CDR2 LQKENI. This CDR3 comprises 14 residues. CDR3 region: CASARANEGETQYF. DNA of the CDR3: TGTGCCAGCGCAAGAGCTAACGAGGGGGAGACCCAGTACTTC.

The J gene is TRBJ2-7, the V gene TRBV19, with D uncertain. The CDR3 length is 15 residues. The germline V and J ends were trimmed by 2 bases and 7 bases, with 18 bases remaining between them. Germline V gene data show CDR1 as LNHDA and CDR2 as SQIVND (reference sequence). The CDR3 protein is CASSISPRPISEQYF. In nucleotides, the CDR3 is TGTGCCAGTAGTATATCCCCCAGGCCCATCAGTGAGCAGTACTTC.

The chain links TRBV2 to TRBJ2-7; 13 bases are a match to TRBD2. The CDR3 has 16 amino acids. The junction had 7 bases not matched to a gene; V was cut back by 6 bases and J by 2 bases. The germline CDR1 and CDR2 sequences are SNHLY and FYNNEI. For the CDR3, the DNA is TGTGCCAGCAGAGGACTAGCGGGAGACCACACCTACGAGCAGTACTTC. Its translation is CASRGLAGDHTYEQYF.

The genes are TRBV5-1 and TRBJ2-1, with 8 bases lining up with TRBD2. This CDR3 region has 15 residues. Germline CDR1 SGHRS, CDR2 YFSETQ. The J segment lost 7 bases and the V segment lost 0 bases, leaving 6 bases of the junction unmatched. The CDR3 nucleotides read TGCGCCAGCAGCTTGGCAGCGGGGGCGTCTAATGAGCAGTTCTTC. This gives the protein CASSLAAGASNEQFF.

The rearrangement uses TRBV7-2 and TRBJ2-1, with D perhaps TRBD2 (5 bases). CDR1 and CDR2 (germline): SGHTA, FQGNSA. The CDR3 is made up of 15 amino acids. Trimming pared 2 bases from V and 2 bases from J, leaving 10 bases between. The CDR3 protein is CASSLNGEPYNEQFF. The CDR3 DNA reads as TGTGCCAGCAGCTTAAACGGGGAACCCTACAATGAGCAGTTCTTC.

This chain connects TRBV6-5 to TRBJ1-1; D gene ambiguous. This CDR3 comprises 14 residues. Germline V CDR1 and CDR2: MNHEY, SVGAGI. Trimming stripped 1 base from V and 3 bases from J, with 9 bases between. The CDR3 nucleotides are TGTGCCAGCAGTTACTTTTTCGGTGACACTGAAGCTTTCTTT. Residues: CASSYFFGDTEAFF.

The chain links TRBV7-9 to TRBJ2-3; 7 nucleotides line up with TRBD2. V dropped 2 bases and J dropped 4; count of bases not matched to a gene: 9. The germline V gene encodes CDR1 SEHNR and CDR2 FQNEAQ (reference sequence). The CDR3 runs to 16 residues. The CDR3 sequence is CASSLRGLGQADTQYF. Written as DNA, the CDR3 is TGTGCCAGCAGCTTAAGAGGACTAGGGCAGGCAGATACGCAGTATTTT.

This chain links TRBV2 with TRBJ2-5, with D possibly matching TRBD2 (6 bases). Germline lookup yields CDR1 SNHLY and CDR2 FYNNEI. Between the trimmed V and J ends, which lost 6 bases and 11 bases, there was a span of 19 bases. The CDR3 is 13 amino acids. The CDR3 here is CASSEQTSSEQYF. DNA for the CDR3: TGTGCCAGCAGCGAACAGACTAGTTCAGAGCAGTACTTC.

The V and J genes are TRBV19 and TRBJ2-1, with 8 bases lining up with TRBD2. The germline gives CDR1 LNHDA, CDR2 SQIVND (reference sequence). The V and J ends lost 4 bases and 0 bases, in that order; junction bases with no gene match: 8. The CDR3 runs 17 residues. CDR3 in DNA: TGTGCCAGTAGTACCCTAGCGGGCCCTAACTCCTACAATGAGCAGTTCTTC. Translation gives CASSTLAGPNSYNEQFF.

The chain employs TRBV6-4 and TRBJ2-7; 7 bases fit TRBD2. Trimming cost V 4 bases and J 2 bases; bases outside gene matches: 5. CDR1 and CDR2 (germline): MRHNA, SNTAGT. The CDR3 runs 14 residues. In DNA form, the CDR3 reads TGTGCCAGCAGTGTCCGGGACTACCCCTACGAGCAGTACTTC. Protein sequence: CASSVRDYPYEQYF.

The rearrangement joins TRBV10-3 to TRBJ2-3; 8 nucleotides align to TRBD2. The CDR3 loop spans 16 amino acids. V dropped 2 bases and J dropped 5; count of bases not matched to a gene: 9. CDR1 ENHRY and CDR2 SYGVKD come from the germline V gene. The DNA of the CDR3 is TGTGCCATCAGTGAGAGCGGGAGTGGCTTTTTAGATACGCAGTATTTT. This translates into CAISESGSGFLDTQYF.

This chain joins TRBV28 and TRBJ2-7, with unresolved D. V lost 3 bases to trimming and J lost 3 bases, with 12 bases between them. CDR3 size: 14 residues. The germline V gene encodes CDR1 MDHEN and CDR2 SYDVKM. Here the CDR3 DNA reads TGTGCCAGCAGTTTCCATAAGGCTGACTACGAGCAGTACTTC. Its protein product is CASSFHKADYEQYF.

V is TRBV7-3 and J is TRBJ2-3, with TRBD1 matching 9 bases. The V gene end was trimmed by 4 bases and the J gene end by 4 bases; junction bases not matched to a gene: 3. The CDR3 length is 14 residues. CDR1 and CDR2 from the germline V gene are SGHTA and FQGTGA. The CDR3 is CASSSRQGADTQYF. The DNA of the CDR3 is TGTGCCAGCAGCTCGAGACAGGGGGCAGATACGCAGTATTTT.

This chain connects TRBV5-4 to TRBJ2-2; 8 bases fit TRBD1. Germline CDR1 SGHNT, CDR2 YYREEE (reference sequence). There are 15 residues in the CDR3. V was pared by 3 bases and J by 3 bases, with 4 bases of the junction left unmatched. The CDR3 region is CASSSYRGDTGELFF. In DNA, the CDR3 is TGTGCCAGCAGCTCATACAGGGGGGACACCGGGGAGCTGTTTTTT.

The chain couples TRBV29-1 to TRBJ2-2; 11 bases are a match to TRBD2. This CDR3 has 14 residues. Germline V gene lookup returns CDR1 SQVTM and CDR2 ANQGSEA. Losses at the gene ends were 7 bases for V and 4 bases for J; bases not matched to a gene: 5. The CDR3 region is CSADGTSGTGELFF. The CDR3 coding sequence is TGCAGCGCCGACGGGACTAGCGGCACCGGGGAGCTGTTTTTT.

The V gene is TRBV11-2, the J gene TRBJ1-3; D is unclear. The germline V gene encodes CDR1 SGHAT and CDR2 FQNNGV. The CDR3 has 14 residues. V was clipped by 5 bases and J by 3 bases, with 11 bases between them. The CDR3 here is CASSPRGFGNTIYF. CDR3 nucleotide sequence: TGTGCCAGCAGCCCACGAGGTTTTGGAAACACCATATATTTT.

The V and J genes are TRBV27 and TRBJ1-2, with D hard to call. The CDR3 is 16 amino acids. The V end was cut by 5 bases, the J end by 5 bases, with 21 bases between. CDR1 is MNHEY, CDR2 SMNVEV, per germline (reference sequence). The CDR3 protein is CASSPRVVPQGYGYTF. In nucleotides, the CDR3 is TGTGCCAGCAGTCCCCGCGTAGTACCCCAAGGATATGGCTACACCTTC.

To note about this clone: This specimen includes other DNA sequences encoding the same CDR3. V gene TRBV6-5 combines with J gene TRBJ2-7; tentative D call: TRBD1 (6 bases). The CDR3 totals 12 residues. Trimming took 6 bases from V and 4 from J, leaving 10 bases between them. CDR1 is MNHEY, CDR2 SVGAGI, per germline. The CDR3 here is CASSRTAYEQYF. As DNA, the CDR3 is TGTGCCAGCAGCCGGACAGCATACGAGCAGTACTTC.

The chain carries TRBV9 and TRBJ2-7; D may correspond to TRBD1 or TRBD2 (6 bases each). This CDR3 region has 16 residues. Trimming took 2 bases from V and 2 from J, leaving 17 bases between them. Germline V lookup: CDR1 SGDLS, CDR2 YYNGEE. CDR3 sequence reads: CASSVVIAEGAYEQYF. The CDR3 coding sequence is TGTGCCAGCAGCGTTGTGATAGCGGAGGGGGCCTACGAGCAGTACTTC.

This clone was seen only once. This rearrangement joins TRBV4-1 to TRBJ2-1; D perhaps matches TRBD1 (5 bases). Germline lookup yields CDR1 MGHRA and CDR2 YSYEKL. The V and J ends lost 5 bases and 4 bases respectively, with 15 bases between them. CDR3 size: 15 residues. CDR3: CASSVRDSDYNEQFF. The CDR3 coding sequence is TGCGCCAGCAGCGTGCGAGACAGCGATTACAATGAGCAGTTCTTC.

The CDR3 sequence: CATTGTPLAYEQYF. CDR3 sequence (DNA): TGTGCCACCACGGGGACCCCTTTGGCCTACGAGCAGTACTTC. V usage is TRBV28 and J usage is TRBJ2-7; D may match TRBD1 or TRBD2 (5 bases each). In germline, CDR1 is MDHEN, CDR2 SYDVKM. V lost 10 bases, J lost 2 bases, and 18 bases lay in between. CDR3 length: 14 residues.

A remark on this clone: Other nucleotide sequences from this sample produce the same CDR3. V and J are TRBV11-1 and TRBJ1-5; the D is unclear. CDR1 SGHAT and CDR2 FQDESV come from the germline V gene (reference sequence). This CDR3 contains 13 residues. Trimming cost V 0 bases and J 4 bases, with 4 bases left between them. The CDR3 reads CASSLAGNQPQHF. DNA for the CDR3: TGTGCCAGCAGCTTAGCCGGTAATCAGCCCCAGCATTTT.